This entry lists 18 T cell receptor beta chains sequenced from one sample in a study of spatial heterogeneity in lung cancer. One entry per CDR3 protein, called by TCRdb with MiXCR from the 5' RACE reads. In the table there are over 50,000 distinct CDR3 sequences, approximately 6% of which are singletons. The time point denotes: sample taken at primary tumor resection. Sequencing was performed on PBMCs, taken at surgery. The receptors were sampled from a female donor with early-stage non-small cell lung cancer.

The chain has TRBV7-8 and TRBJ2-5; D is unresolved. Trimming left V 1 base short and J 5 bases short, with 20 bases between. The CDR3 length is 17 residues. Germline values: CDR1 SGHVS, CDR2 FQNEAQ. The CDR3 sequence is CASSLVHLSGWVETQYF. The CDR3 DNA reads TGTGCCAGCAGCTTAGTCCACTTGTCTGGCTGGGTGGAGACCCAGTACTTC.

V is TRBV12-3 or TRBV12-4 and J is TRBJ1-2; a weak D match, TRBD1 (5 bases). V gave up 7 bases and J gave up 4 bases, with 16 bases separating them. The CDR3 is made up of 14 amino acids. The CDR3: CASTQGFQCYGYTF. CDR3 DNA sequence: TGTGCCAGCACCCAGGGCTTTCAGTGCTATGGCTACACCTTC.

This clonotype was seen at least ten times. This chain joins TRBV7-9 and TRBJ1-2; D not certain. The CDR3 runs to 19 residues. The ends were cut back, 5 bases at V and 8 bases at J, with 33 bases in the middle. CDR1 is SEHNR and CDR2 is FQNEAQ in the germline V gene (reference sequence). The CDR3 reads CASSPLPSPDGRVPIGYTF. The CDR3 region has the DNA TGTGCCAGCAGCCCGCTCCCCTCACCGGACGGCCGGGTCCCTATCGGCTACACCTTC.

In this sample, this clonotype turned up many times. The chain has TRBV14 and TRBJ2-5; D is uncertain. This CDR3 has 13 amino acids. V was cut by 1 base and J by 5 bases, with 8 bases left in between. Germline V lookup: CDR1 SGHDN, CDR2 FVKESK. The CDR3 DNA reads TGTGCCAGCAGCCAAGGCAGCCGGGAGACCCAGTACTTC. Its translation: CASSQGSRETQYF.

This clonotype was counted many times. V usage is TRBV12-3 or TRBV12-4 and J usage is TRBJ2-4, with D perhaps TRBD2 (6 bases). The CDR3 has 15 amino acids. V lost 6 bases, J lost 6 bases, and 18 bases lay in between. CDR3 in amino acids: CASRIETRAGNIQYF. CDR3 coding DNA: TGTGCCAGCAGAATCGAGACTAGGGCGGGAAACATTCAGTACTTC.

This clonotype was seen repeatedly, ten times or more. V usage is TRBV7-3 and J usage is TRBJ2-7, with 8 nucleotides matching TRBD2. This CDR3 is built from 14 residues. Germline assignment: CDR1 SGHTA and CDR2 FQGTGA. J was trimmed by 0 bases and V by 3 bases; bases with no gene match: 1. The CDR3 region is CASSLSGSSYEQYF. The CDR3, as DNA: TGTGCCAGCAGCTTGAGCGGGAGCTCCTACGAGCAGTACTTC.

This sequence joins TRBV7-9 and TRBJ2-3; 7 bases are shared with TRBD2. V shed 3 bases and J 2 bases; nucleotides not matched to a gene: 11. There are 17 residues in the CDR3. Germline CDR1 SEHNR, CDR2 FQNEAQ (reference sequence). The CDR3 sequence: CASSFPPGGGYTDTQYF. The DNA of the CDR3 is TGTGCCAGCAGCTTCCCCCCCGGCGGGGGTTACACAGATACGCAGTATTTT.

This clonotype was picked up many times. This chain joins TRBV6-6 and TRBJ1-4, with 7 bases that match TRBD1. This CDR3 comprises 17 residues. CDR1 MNHNY and CDR2 SVGAGI come from the germline V gene (reference sequence). V lost 0 bases to trimming and J lost 6 bases; unmatched junction nucleotides: 10. The chain's CDR3 is CASSYSFNRGGDEKLFF. CDR3 in DNA: TGTGCCAGCAGTTACTCCTTCAACAGGGGAGGGGATGAAAAACTGTTTTTT.

This clonotype was recorded at least ten times. This rearrangement joins TRBV14 to TRBJ2-3; 8 bases align to TRBD2. This CDR3 region has 17 residues. Trimming removed 0 bases from V and 2 bases from J; junction bases left unmatched: 7. Germline lookup yields CDR1 SGHDN and CDR2 FVKESK. CDR3 protein: CASSQDEAGASTDTQYF. The CDR3 DNA is TGTGCCAGCAGCCAAGATGAAGCGGGGGCTTCCACAGATACGCAGTATTTT.

This clonotype was picked up a small number of times. This rearrangement joins TRBV5-1 to TRBJ2-6; a possible D gene is TRBD2 (6 bases). Trimming pared 4 bases from V and 2 bases from J, leaving 13 bases between. CDR3 length equals 16 residues. Germline CDR1 is SGHRS and CDR2 is YFSETQ. This chain's CDR3 is CASSVDGEAGANVLTF. The CDR3, as DNA: TGCGCCAGCAGCGTTGACGGGGAGGCTGGGGCCAACGTCCTGACTTTC.

In this sample, this clonotype turned up a few times. The chain employs TRBV12-3 or TRBV12-4 and TRBJ1-3; D possibly corresponds to TRBD1 (5 bases). The germline V and J ends were trimmed by 6 bases and 8 bases, with 17 bases remaining between them. The CDR3 length is 14 residues. Written as DNA, the CDR3 is TGTGCCAGCAGGGAACTAGGGGAAGCATACACCATATATTTT. Translating gives CASRELGEAYTIYF.

This clonotype was found many times. The V gene is TRBV7-9, the J gene TRBJ1-5; possibly TRBD1 for D (6 bases). This CDR3 spans 15 amino acids. The ends were cut back, 4 bases at V and 4 bases at J, with 14 bases in the middle. Germline-derived CDR1 and CDR2 are SEHNR and FQNEAQ (reference sequence). Here the CDR3 reads CASSSTGGSNQPQHF. The CDR3 region has the DNA TGTGCCAGCAGCTCGACAGGAGGCAGTAATCAGCCCCAGCATTTT.

This clonotype was observed at least ten times. V and J are TRBV12-5 and TRBJ2-6, with unresolved D. The germline V gene has CDR1 LGHNT and CDR2 FRNRAP. The CDR3 length is 16 residues. V lost 0 bases and J lost 0, with 6 bases in between. The CDR3 spells CASGLVLDSGANVLTF. The CDR3 region has the DNA TGTGCTAGTGGTTTGGTACTGGACTCTGGGGCCAACGTCCTGACTTTC.

In this sample, this clonotype turned up many times. The chain couples TRBV11-2 to TRBJ2-1, with D possibly being TRBD2 (5 bases). The V gene lost 1 base and the J gene lost 3 bases, with 7 bases spanning the gap. From germline, CDR1 is SGHAT and CDR2 FQNNGV. This CDR3 region has 14 residues. CDR3: CASSLAGNYNEQFF. The CDR3 DNA is TGTGCCAGCAGCTTAGCGGGGAACTACAATGAGCAGTTCTTC.

The chain combines TRBV12-3 or TRBV12-4 with TRBJ1-5, with D uncertain. The ends were cut back, 5 bases at V and 6 bases at J, with 17 bases in the middle. The CDR3 consists of 15 residues. The CDR3 region is CASSLHSVGGQPQHF. The CDR3 bases are TGTGCCAGCAGTCTACACAGCGTTGGAGGTCAGCCCCAGCATTTT.

Of note for this clonotype: A single base separates this from a much larger clone, so it may be a read error. The chain links TRBV4-2 to TRBJ2-1; D assignment may be TRBD1 or TRBD2 (5 bases each). Germline CDR1 LGHNA, CDR2 YNFKEQ. The CDR3 loop spans 13 amino acids. This CDR3 is CTSSQGISEGSFF. The CDR3 DNA is TGTACCAGCAGCCAAGGCATTTCCGAGGGGTCGTTCTTC.

This clonotype was seen a handful of times. The chain combines TRBV28 with TRBJ2-7; perhaps TRBD1 as D (5 bases). The V end was cut by 4 bases, the J end by 1 base, with 17 bases between. The CDR3 is 16 amino acids. Germline V gene lookup returns CDR1 MDHEN and CDR2 SYDVKM. CDR3 amino acids: CASSYTGGGRSYEQYF. CDR3 sequence (DNA): TGTGCCAGCAGTTATACAGGCGGCGGCAGGTCCTACGAGCAGTACTTC.

This clonotype was seen repeatedly, ten times or more. The V call is TRBV24-1, the J call TRBJ2-5, with D perhaps matching TRBD1 or TRBD2 (6 bases each). Per germline, CDR1 KGHDR and CDR2 SFDVKD. V lost 0 bases and J lost 5, with 15 bases in between. The CDR3 contains 16 residues. CDR3 coding DNA: TGTGCCACCAGTGATTTGGGGACGGGGGCAATGGAGACCCAGTACTTC. Translated, it gives CATSDLGTGAMETQYF.